The rows below give T cell receptor beta chains drawn from one sample of a study of cytomegalovirus exposure and HLA in healthy donors. Measured with immunoSEQ multiplex PCR; TCRdb has only the in-frame clones, and not every one. This sample has some 130,000 clones, with 70% to 80% found just once. The sample was PBMCs. Receptors were obtained from a man aged 25 to 45 in good health and CMV-seronegative. Each CDR3 is given with its conserved first and last residue. The D gene is left open where the match is weak. Some rows mark clone size as missing; the rest say once, few, many or name a class of expanded clone.

D gene: TRBD1; V gene: TRBV6-1; clone size: -; J gene: TRBJ2-5; CDR3 protein: CASSEWGQVRETQYF; CDR3 DNA: TGTGCCAGCAGTGAGTGGGGACAGGTCAGGGAGACCCAGTACTTC
D gene: TRBD2; V gene: TRBV28; clone size: -; J gene: TRBJ2-1; CDR3 protein: CASSYLAGGYNEQFF; CDR3 DNA: TGTGCCAGCAGTTACCTAGCGGGAGGCTACAATGAGCAGTTCTTC
D gene: TRBD1; V gene: TRBV7-9; clone size: -; J gene: TRBJ1-4; CDR3 protein: CAIKTGEDEKLFF; CDR3 DNA: TGTGCCATCAAGACAGGGGAGGATGAAAAACTGTTTTTT
D gene: -; V gene: TRBV10-3; clone size: -; J gene: TRBJ1-1; CDR3 protein: CAIRYRGVTEAFF; CDR3 DNA: TGTGCCATCAGGTACCGGGGGGTTACTGAAGCTTTCTTT
D gene: -; V gene: TRBV10-3; clone size: -; J gene: TRBJ1-5; CDR3 protein: CAISAGVVGNQPQHF; CDR3 DNA: TGTGCCATCAGTGCGGGGGTCGTTGGCAATCAGCCCCAGCATTTT
D gene: -; V gene: TRBV28; clone size: many; J gene: TRBJ1-1; CDR3 protein: CASSSSGTLNTEAFF; CDR3 DNA: TGTGCCAGCAGTTCCTCCGGGACATTGAACACTGAAGCTTTCTTT
D gene: -; V gene: TRBV5-1; clone size: -; J gene: TRBJ2-7; CDR3 protein: CASSFSSYYEQYF; CDR3 DNA: TGCGCCAGCAGCTTTTCGAGCTACTACGAGCAGTACTTC
D gene: -; V gene: TRBV9; clone size: -; J gene: TRBJ2-2; CDR3 protein: CASSGLNSGELFF; CDR3 DNA: TGTGCCAGCAGCGGATTAAACTCCGGGGAGCTGTTTTTT
D gene: -; V gene: TRBV28; clone size: -; J gene: TRBJ2-7; CDR3 protein: CASSRFGYEQYF; CDR3 DNA: TGTGCCAGCAGTCGATTCGGGTACGAGCAGTACTTC
D gene: -; V gene: TRBV9; clone size: -; J gene: TRBJ2-1; CDR3 protein: CASSVEGFYEQFF; CDR3 DNA: TGTGCCAGCAGCGTAGAGGGGTTCTATGAGCAGTTCTTC
D gene: TRBD2; V gene: TRBV5-1; clone size: once; J gene: TRBJ2-1; CDR3 protein: CASSRLTGLAGNEQFF; CDR3 DNA: TGCGCCAGCAGCCGGCTGACAGGACTAGCGGGCAATGAGCAGTTCTTC
D gene: -; V gene: TRBV11-2; clone size: -; J gene: TRBJ2-5; CDR3 protein: CASSLELTDQETQYF; CDR3 DNA: TGTGCCAGCAGCTTAGAACTGACAGACCAAGAGACCCAGTACTTC
D gene: -; V gene: TRBV27; clone size: -; J gene: TRBJ1-1; CDR3 protein: CASSLFDRAEAFF; CDR3 DNA: TGTGCCAGCAGTTTATTTGATCGCGCTGAAGCTTTCTTT
D gene: TRBD1; V gene: TRBV11-2; clone size: -; J gene: TRBJ1-5; CDR3 protein: CASSAGQGGQPQHF; CDR3 DNA: TGTGCCAGCAGCGCAGGACAGGGCGGACAGCCCCAGCATTTT
D gene: -; V gene: TRBV28; clone size: once; J gene: TRBJ2-1; CDR3 protein: CASSDRSSYNEQFF; CDR3 DNA: TGTGCCAGCAGCGACAGGAGCTCCTACAATGAGCAGTTCTTC
D gene: TRBD2; V gene: TRBV7-2; clone size: once; J gene: TRBJ2-2; CDR3 protein: CASTLKGTGRGGGELFF; CDR3 DNA: TGTGCCAGCACCTTAAAGGGAACAGGGCGGGGGGGCGGGGAGCTGTTTTTT
D gene: -; V gene: TRBV11-2; clone size: once; J gene: TRBJ1-4; CDR3 protein: CASSLSSGGLGEKLFF; CDR3 DNA: TGTGCCAGCAGCTTATCCTCGGGAGGGTTGGGTGAAAAACTGTTTTTT
D gene: -; V gene: TRBV5-1; clone size: -; J gene: TRBJ1-4; CDR3 protein: CASSELESNEKLFF; CDR3 DNA: TGCGCCAGCAGCGAGCTAGAAAGTAATGAAAAACTGTTTTTT
D gene: TRBD2; V gene: TRBV9; clone size: -; J gene: TRBJ2-2; CDR3 protein: CASSVGLAGNTGELFF; CDR3 DNA: TGTGCCAGCAGCGTAGGACTAGCGGGTAACACCGGGGAGCTGTTTTTT
D gene: -; V gene: TRBV11-2; clone size: -; J gene: TRBJ2-5; CDR3 protein: CASSLGWRAPQETQYF; CDR3 DNA: TGTGCCAGCAGCTTAGGGTGGCGGGCCCCCCAAGAGACCCAGTACTTC
D gene: TRBD1; V gene: TRBV4-1; clone size: -; J gene: TRBJ2-6; CDR3 protein: CASSLRTGGSGANVLTF; CDR3 DNA: TGCGCCAGCAGCCTACGGACAGGGGGCTCTGGGGCCAACGTCCTGACTTTC
D gene: -; V gene: TRBV18; clone size: few; J gene: TRBJ1-3; CDR3 protein: CASSPRRQGGPGNTIYF; CDR3 DNA: TGTGCCAGCTCACCCCGTCGCCAGGGTGGGCCTGGAAACACCATATATTTT
D gene: TRBD1; V gene: TRBV12-5; clone size: few; J gene: TRBJ1-1; CDR3 protein: CASGHDRGTEAFF; CDR3 DNA: TGTGCTAGTGGTCACGACAGGGGAACTGAAGCTTTCTTT
D gene: -; V gene: TRBV6-4; clone size: -; J gene: TRBJ1-2; CDR3 protein: CASNLYGEGLFYGYTF; CDR3 DNA: TGTGCCAGCAACCTGTATGGTGAGGGTTTGTTCTATGGCTACACCTTC
D gene: -; V gene: TRBV7-9; clone size: -; J gene: TRBJ1-1; CDR3 protein: CASSSDTSIRAFF; CDR3 DNA: TGTGCCAGCAGCTCGGACACCTCGATCCGGGCTTTCTTT
D gene: TRBD2; V gene: TRBV28; clone size: few; J gene: TRBJ2-7; CDR3 protein: CASEISGRAGYYEQYF; CDR3 DNA: TGTGCCAGCGAGATTAGCGGGAGGGCCGGCTACTACGAGCAGTACTTC
D gene: -; V gene: TRBV7-9; clone size: -; J gene: TRBJ2-1; CDR3 protein: CASSWGGGTYNEQFF; CDR3 DNA: TGTGCCAGCAGCTGGGGGGGCGGGACGTACAATGAGCAGTTCTTC
D gene: TRBD2; V gene: TRBV7-8; clone size: -; J gene: TRBJ2-5; CDR3 protein: CASRGAGETQYF; CDR3 DNA: TGTGCCAGCAGGGGAGCGGGGGAGACCCAGTACTTC
D gene: -; V gene: TRBV25-1; clone size: -; J gene: TRBJ2-5; CDR3 protein: CASSPFGQNQETQYF; CDR3 DNA: TGTGCCAGCAGTCCCTTCGGACAGAACCAAGAGACCCAGTACTTC
D gene: -; V gene: TRBV28; clone size: once; J gene: TRBJ1-1; CDR3 protein: CASPPGLGDTEAFF; CDR3 DNA: TGTGCCAGCCCCCCGGGACTCGGGGACACTGAAGCTTTCTTT
D gene: TRBD2; V gene: TRBV4-1; clone size: few; J gene: TRBJ2-1; CDR3 protein: CASSQETSGRYAEQFF; CDR3 DNA: TGCGCCAGCAGCCAAGAGACTAGCGGGAGATATGCTGAGCAGTTCTTC
D gene: TRBD1; V gene: TRBV28; clone size: -; J gene: TRBJ1-2; CDR3 protein: CASRIPEGTGRYGYTF; CDR3 DNA: TGTGCCAGCAGGATCCCCGAGGGGACAGGGCGTTACGGCTACACCTTC
D gene: -; V gene: TRBV4-3; clone size: few; J gene: TRBJ2-3; CDR3 protein: CASSQESGSTDTQYF; CDR3 DNA: TGCGCCAGCAGCCAAGAGAGCGGCTCCACAGATACGCAGTATTTT
D gene: TRBD1; V gene: TRBV15; clone size: -; J gene: TRBJ1-2; CDR3 protein: CATSRDRGAYGYTF; CDR3 DNA: TGTGCCACCAGCAGAGACAGGGGGGCCTATGGCTACACCTTC
D gene: -; V gene: TRBV18; clone size: -; J gene: TRBJ2-3; CDR3 protein: CASKPGQTTDTQYF; CDR3 DNA: TGTGCCAGCAAACCGGGACAAACCACGGATACGCAGTATTTT
D gene: -; V gene: TRBV6-5; clone size: -; J gene: TRBJ1-2; CDR3 protein: CASSYSAGNYGYTF; CDR3 DNA: TGTGCCAGCAGTTACTCTGCCGGGAACTATGGCTACACCTTC
D gene: -; V gene: TRBV6-6; clone size: -; J gene: TRBJ2-5; CDR3 protein: CASRPRLGGETQYF; CDR3 DNA: TGTGCCAGCAGACCCCGGTTGGGGGGAGAGACCCAGTACTTC
D gene: TRBD1; V gene: TRBV7-7; clone size: -; J gene: TRBJ2-7; CDR3 protein: CASRYIRDRGLLEQYF; CDR3 DNA: TGTGCCAGCAGGTATATCCGGGACAGGGGTTTACTCGAGCAGTACTTC
D gene: -; V gene: TRBV28; clone size: -; J gene: TRBJ1-4; CDR3 protein: CASILGGAPPEKLFF; CDR3 DNA: TGTGCCAGCATTCTGGGGGGGGCGCCCCCTGAAAAACTGTTTTTT
D gene: TRBD2; V gene: TRBV30; clone size: -; J gene: TRBJ2-7; CDR3 protein: CAWSWTSGSSYEQYF; CDR3 DNA: TGTGCCTGGAGCTGGACTAGCGGGAGCTCCTACGAGCAGTACTTC
D gene: TRBD2; V gene: TRBV2; clone size: -; J gene: TRBJ2-5; CDR3 protein: CASINEATSGRRETQYF; CDR3 DNA: TGTGCCAGCATCAACGAGGCCACTAGCGGGAGGAGGGAGACCCAGTACTTC
D gene: -; V gene: TRBV27; clone size: -; J gene: TRBJ1-6; CDR3 protein: CASSLGPRGSPLHF; CDR3 DNA: TGTGCCAGCAGTTTAGGGCCAAGGGGGTCACCCCTCCACTTT
D gene: TRBD1; V gene: TRBV5-4; clone size: -; J gene: TRBJ1-1; CDR3 protein: CASSSGGWTGTEAFF; CDR3 DNA: TGTGCCAGCAGCTCGGGGGGATGGACAGGGACTGAAGCTTTCTTT
D gene: TRBD2; V gene: TRBV29-1; clone size: -; J gene: TRBJ2-3; CDR3 protein: CSVMTSGGPDTQYF; CDR3 DNA: TGCAGCGTAATGACTAGCGGGGGGCCAGATACGCAGTATTTT
D gene: -; V gene: TRBV19; clone size: -; J gene: TRBJ1-2; CDR3 protein: CASSIVGGISYGYTF; CDR3 DNA: TGTGCCAGTAGTATAGTTGGCGGAATCTCCTATGGCTACACCTTC
D gene: TRBD1; V gene: TRBV19; clone size: -; J gene: TRBJ1-5; CDR3 protein: CASSPRQGLRQPQHF; CDR3 DNA: TGTGCCAGTAGTCCCCGACAGGGTTTGAGACAGCCCCAGCATTTT
D gene: TRBD1; V gene: TRBV4-2; clone size: -; J gene: TRBJ2-4; CDR3 protein: CASSQVQGARNIQYF; CDR3 DNA: TGTGCCAGCAGCCAAGTTCAGGGGGCTCGGAACATTCAGTACTTC
D gene: -; V gene: TRBV27; clone size: -; J gene: TRBJ1-1; CDR3 protein: CASRWSQGNTEAFF; CDR3 DNA: TGTGCCAGCAGATGGTCTCAGGGGAACACTGAAGCTTTCTTT
D gene: -; V gene: TRBV7-6; clone size: -; J gene: TRBJ2-7; CDR3 protein: CASSLESGGAGEQYF; CDR3 DNA: TGTGCCAGCAGCTTAGAGTCTGGGGGGGCTGGGGAGCAGTACTTC
D gene: -; V gene: TRBV7-9; clone size: once; J gene: TRBJ1-2; CDR3 protein: CASSLLVSNYGYTF; CDR3 DNA: TGTGCCAGCAGCTTACTTGTCAGTAACTATGGCTACACCTTC
D gene: TRBD1; V gene: TRBV30; clone size: -; J gene: TRBJ1-4; CDR3 protein: CAWSTGVVNEKLFF; CDR3 DNA: TGTGCCTGGAGTACAGGGGTAGTTAATGAAAAACTGTTTTTT
D gene: -; V gene: TRBV30; clone size: -; J gene: TRBJ1-6; CDR3 protein: CAWSVIGQPDTSSYNSPLHF; CDR3 DNA: TGTGCCTGGAGTGTAATCGGACAGCCGGATACGAGCTCCTATAATTCACCCCTCCACTTT
D gene: TRBD2; V gene: TRBV6-5; clone size: -; J gene: TRBJ2-7; CDR3 protein: CASSLRLAEYEQYF; CDR3 DNA: TGTGCCAGCAGTTTACGACTAGCGGAGTACGAGCAGTACTTC
D gene: TRBD2; V gene: TRBV9; clone size: -; J gene: TRBJ2-7; CDR3 protein: CASSFSTSRSYEQYF; CDR3 DNA: TGTGCCAGCAGCTTCTCGACTAGCAGGTCCTACGAGCAGTACTTC
D gene: TRBD1; V gene: TRBV19; clone size: -; J gene: TRBJ1-1; CDR3 protein: CASMDRLNTEAFF; CDR3 DNA: TGTGCCAGCATGGACAGGCTGAACACTGAAGCTTTCTTT
D gene: -; V gene: TRBV7-2; clone size: once; J gene: TRBJ2-2; CDR3 protein: CASSSPLGSSNTGELFF; CDR3 DNA: TGTGCCAGCAGCTCCCCCTTGGGTAGCAGCAACACCGGGGAGCTGTTTTTT
D gene: -; V gene: TRBV27; clone size: -; J gene: TRBJ2-1; CDR3 protein: CASSRAGTGTYNEQFF; CDR3 DNA: TGTGCCAGCAGTCGAGCCGGGACTGGAACCTACAATGAGCAGTTCTTC